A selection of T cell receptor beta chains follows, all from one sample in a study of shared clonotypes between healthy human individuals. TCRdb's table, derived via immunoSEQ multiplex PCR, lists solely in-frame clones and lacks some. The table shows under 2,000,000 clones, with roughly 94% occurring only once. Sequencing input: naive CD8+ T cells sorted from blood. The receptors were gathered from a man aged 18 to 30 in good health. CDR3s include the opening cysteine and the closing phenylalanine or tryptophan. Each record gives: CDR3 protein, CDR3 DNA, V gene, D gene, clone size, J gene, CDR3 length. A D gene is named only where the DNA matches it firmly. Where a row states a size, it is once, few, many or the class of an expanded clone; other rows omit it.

cdr3_aa: CASSQDQGPDTQYF; cdr3_nt: TGTGCCAGCAGCCAAGATCAAGGCCCAGATACGCAGTATTTT; v_call: TRBV14; d_call: -; clone_size: -; j_call: TRBJ2-3; cdr3_length: 14
cdr3_aa: CASSLQGLAQYF; cdr3_nt: TGTGCCAGCAGCTTGCAGGGTTTAGCGCAGTATTTT; v_call: TRBV5-4; d_call: -; clone_size: once; j_call: TRBJ2-3; cdr3_length: 12
cdr3_aa: CAWNTDSNQPQHF; cdr3_nt: TGTGCCTGGAATACCGACAGCAATCAGCCCCAGCATTTT; v_call: TRBV30; d_call: -; clone_size: -; j_call: TRBJ1-5; cdr3_length: 13
cdr3_aa: CASSVALAPSNYGYTF; cdr3_nt: TGTGCCAGCAGCGTAGCTTTGGCACCTTCAAACTATGGCTACACCTTC; v_call: TRBV9; d_call: -; clone_size: -; j_call: TRBJ1-2; cdr3_length: 16
cdr3_aa: CASSMGMGYEQYF; cdr3_nt: TGTGCCAGTAGTATGGGTATGGGCTACGAGCAGTACTTC; v_call: TRBV19; d_call: -; clone_size: -; j_call: TRBJ2-7; cdr3_length: 13
cdr3_aa: CASSSLDPLNTGELFF; cdr3_nt: TGTGCCAGCAGCTCGTTGGACCCCCTGAACACCGGGGAGCTGTTTTTT; v_call: TRBV11-2; d_call: -; clone_size: -; j_call: TRBJ2-2; cdr3_length: 16
cdr3_aa: CASSPTGTGVLNTEAFF; cdr3_nt: TGTGCCAGCAGCCCGACCGGGACAGGGGTCCTAAACACTGAAGCTTTCTTT; v_call: TRBV7-9; d_call: TRBD1; clone_size: -; j_call: TRBJ1-1; cdr3_length: 17
cdr3_aa: CASSLPGQPQHF; cdr3_nt: TGTGCCAGCAGTTTGCCCGGTCAGCCCCAGCATTTT; v_call: TRBV27; d_call: -; clone_size: -; j_call: TRBJ1-5; cdr3_length: 12
cdr3_aa: CASGLSSSGYNEQFF; cdr3_nt: TGTGCTAGTGGTTTGAGCTCTAGCGGTTACAATGAGCAGTTCTTC; v_call: TRBV12-5; d_call: TRBD2; clone_size: -; j_call: TRBJ2-1; cdr3_length: 15
cdr3_aa: CASSIWSRGNKNTIYF; cdr3_nt: TGTGCCAGTAGTATATGGTCTCGGGGCAATAAGAACACCATATATTTT; v_call: TRBV19; d_call: -; clone_size: -; j_call: TRBJ1-3; cdr3_length: 16
cdr3_aa: CASSVTSGGFPYNEQFF; cdr3_nt: TGTGCCAGCAGTGTAACTAGCGGGGGGTTTCCCTACAATGAGCAGTTCTTC; v_call: TRBV27; d_call: TRBD2; clone_size: -; j_call: TRBJ2-1; cdr3_length: 17
cdr3_aa: CASSSGGQGRAEAFF; cdr3_nt: TGTGCCAGCAGCTCAGGGGGACAGGGGAGGGCTGAAGCTTTCTTT; v_call: TRBV5-6; d_call: TRBD1; clone_size: -; j_call: TRBJ1-1; cdr3_length: 15
cdr3_aa: CASSAPSQTSHYGYTF; cdr3_nt: TGTGCCAGCAGCGCCCCCTCCCAAACAAGTCACTATGGCTACACCTTC; v_call: TRBV13; d_call: -; clone_size: -; j_call: TRBJ1-2; cdr3_length: 16
cdr3_aa: CASSLDGNYGYTF; cdr3_nt: TGTGCCAGCAGCTTAGATGGGAACTATGGCTACACCTTC; v_call: TRBV7-2; d_call: -; clone_size: -; j_call: TRBJ1-2; cdr3_length: 13
cdr3_aa: CASSSGTVYEQYF; cdr3_nt: TGTGCCAGTAGCTCCGGGACAGTCTACGAGCAGTACTTC; v_call: TRBV19; d_call: TRBD1; clone_size: -; j_call: TRBJ2-7; cdr3_length: 13
cdr3_aa: CASSEVDRGYNNEQFF; cdr3_nt: TGTGCCAGCAGTGAGGTGGACAGGGGGTATAACAATGAGCAGTTCTTC; v_call: TRBV2; d_call: TRBD1; clone_size: -; j_call: TRBJ2-1; cdr3_length: 16
cdr3_aa: CASSQVSGRTVYEQFF; cdr3_nt: TGCGCCAGCAGCCAAGTTTCAGGGAGGACCGTGTATGAGCAGTTCTTC; v_call: TRBV4-1; d_call: -; clone_size: -; j_call: TRBJ2-1; cdr3_length: 16
cdr3_aa: CASTEGREQYF; cdr3_nt: TGTGCCAGCACCGAGGGTCGAGAGCAGTACTTC; v_call: TRBV6-5; d_call: -; clone_size: -; j_call: TRBJ2-7; cdr3_length: 11
cdr3_aa: CASSITGYGNTEAFF; cdr3_nt: TGTGCCAGTAGTATCACGGGGTACGGGAACACTGAAGCTTTCTTT; v_call: TRBV19; d_call: -; clone_size: once; j_call: TRBJ1-1; cdr3_length: 15
cdr3_aa: CASRTGSSGYTF; cdr3_nt: TGTGCCAGCAGGACAGGGTCAAGTGGCTACACCTTC; v_call: TRBV27; d_call: TRBD1; clone_size: -; j_call: TRBJ1-2; cdr3_length: 12
cdr3_aa: CSVRTGEADTQYF; cdr3_nt: TGCAGCGTTCGGACAGGGGAGGCAGATACGCAGTATTTT; v_call: TRBV29-1; d_call: TRBD1; clone_size: -; j_call: TRBJ2-3; cdr3_length: 13
cdr3_aa: CATSTREEGKNIQYF; cdr3_nt: TGTGCCACCAGTACGAGGGAAGAGGGCAAAAACATTCAGTACTTC; v_call: TRBV15; d_call: -; clone_size: once; j_call: TRBJ2-4; cdr3_length: 15
cdr3_aa: CASSQPGTGAGEQYF; cdr3_nt: TGCGCCAGCAGCCAACCCGGGACAGGGGCTGGCGAGCAGTACTTC; v_call: TRBV4-1; d_call: TRBD1; clone_size: -; j_call: TRBJ2-7; cdr3_length: 15
cdr3_aa: CASSLGGPYNEQFF; cdr3_nt: TGTGCCAGCAGTTTAGGGGGCCCCTACAATGAGCAGTTCTTC; v_call: TRBV27; d_call: -; clone_size: -; j_call: TRBJ2-1; cdr3_length: 14
cdr3_aa: CASSFRGTNTGELFF; cdr3_nt: TGTGCCAGCAGCTTCCGGGGGACGAACACCGGGGAGCTGTTTTTT; v_call: TRBV7-9; d_call: -; clone_size: -; j_call: TRBJ2-2; cdr3_length: 15
cdr3_aa: CASGFETSGRNEQFF; cdr3_nt: TGTGCCAGCGGGTTCGAGACTAGCGGGAGAAATGAGCAGTTCTTC; v_call: TRBV9; d_call: TRBD2; clone_size: -; j_call: TRBJ2-1; cdr3_length: 15
cdr3_aa: CASKTSGVYNEQFF; cdr3_nt: TGTGCCAGCAAAACTAGCGGAGTGTACAATGAGCAGTTCTTC; v_call: TRBV7-9; d_call: TRBD2; clone_size: -; j_call: TRBJ2-1; cdr3_length: 14
cdr3_aa: CASSEGENTGELFF; cdr3_nt: TGCGCCAGCAGTGAGGGGGAGAACACCGGGGAGCTGTTTTTT; v_call: TRBV10-1; d_call: -; clone_size: -; j_call: TRBJ2-2; cdr3_length: 14
cdr3_aa: CTSSPTLGSNEQYF; cdr3_nt: TGCACCAGCAGCCCGACCTTGGGTAGTAACGAGCAGTACTTC; v_call: TRBV1; d_call: -; clone_size: -; j_call: TRBJ2-7; cdr3_length: 14
cdr3_aa: CASSYVGDFDEQYF; cdr3_nt: TGTGCCAGCAGCTATGTAGGGGATTTCGACGAGCAGTACTTC; v_call: TRBV7-2; d_call: -; clone_size: -; j_call: TRBJ2-7; cdr3_length: 14
cdr3_aa: CASSSDSYEQYF; cdr3_nt: TGTGCCAGCAGTTCGGACAGCTACGAGCAGTACTTC; v_call: TRBV28; d_call: -; clone_size: few; j_call: TRBJ2-7; cdr3_length: 12
cdr3_aa: CASSPTGADTQYF; cdr3_nt: TGTGCCAGCAGCCCGACGGGAGCAGATACGCAGTATTTT; v_call: TRBV5-6; d_call: -; clone_size: -; j_call: TRBJ2-3; cdr3_length: 13
cdr3_aa: CASSLGTDNSPLHF; cdr3_nt: TGTGCCAGCAGTCTAGGGACAGATAATTCACCCCTCCACTTT; v_call: TRBV28; d_call: TRBD1; clone_size: -; j_call: TRBJ1-6; cdr3_length: 14
cdr3_aa: CASSQLAGGAYEQYF; cdr3_nt: TGTGCCAGCAGCCAACTAGCGGGAGGAGCCTACGAGCAGTACTTC; v_call: TRBV14; d_call: TRBD2; clone_size: -; j_call: TRBJ2-7; cdr3_length: 15
cdr3_aa: CASSLGVTTNEKLFF; cdr3_nt: TGTGCCAGCAGCTTAGGGGTGACAACTAATGAAAAACTGTTTTTT; v_call: TRBV11-2; d_call: -; clone_size: -; j_call: TRBJ1-4; cdr3_length: 15
cdr3_aa: CASSLTSGETGELFF; cdr3_nt: TGCGCCAGCAGCTTGACTAGCGGGGAAACCGGGGAGCTGTTTTTT; v_call: TRBV5-1; d_call: TRBD2; clone_size: -; j_call: TRBJ2-2; cdr3_length: 15
cdr3_aa: CASSQASGRWSETQYF; cdr3_nt: TGCGCCAGCAGCCAGGCGAGCGGGAGATGGTCGGAGACCCAGTACTTC; v_call: TRBV4-3; d_call: TRBD2; clone_size: -; j_call: TRBJ2-5; cdr3_length: 16
cdr3_aa: CAWSPHAAVYGYTF; cdr3_nt: TGTGCCTGGAGCCCTCATGCAGCTGTCTATGGCTACACCTTC; v_call: TRBV30; d_call: -; clone_size: once; j_call: TRBJ1-2; cdr3_length: 14
cdr3_aa: CASSLRTGSDTQYF; cdr3_nt: TGTGCCAGCAGCTTAAGAACGGGATCGGATACGCAGTATTTT; v_call: TRBV7-9; d_call: -; clone_size: -; j_call: TRBJ2-3; cdr3_length: 14
cdr3_aa: CACSGTEAFF; cdr3_nt: TGTGCCTGCAGTGGCACTGAAGCTTTCTTT; v_call: TRBV30; d_call: -; clone_size: -; j_call: TRBJ1-1; cdr3_length: 10
cdr3_aa: CATSRRWESGSYEQYF; cdr3_nt: TGTGCCACCAGCAGGCGGTGGGAGTCGGGATCCTACGAGCAGTACTTC; v_call: TRBV15; d_call: -; clone_size: -; j_call: TRBJ2-7; cdr3_length: 16
cdr3_aa: CASSLLVARTQAQETQYF; cdr3_nt: TGTGCCAGCAGCTTATTGGTGGCCCGGACACAGGCTCAAGAGACCCAGTACTTC; v_call: TRBV7-9; d_call: -; clone_size: -; j_call: TRBJ2-5; cdr3_length: 18
cdr3_aa: CASSYRGTGELFF; cdr3_nt: TGTGCCAGCAGCTACCGCGGGACCGGGGAGCTGTTTTTT; v_call: TRBV6-5; d_call: -; clone_size: -; j_call: TRBJ2-2; cdr3_length: 13
cdr3_aa: CASSMYLGQTNYGYTF; cdr3_nt: TGTGCCAGTAGTATGTACCTGGGACAAACTAACTATGGCTACACCTTC; v_call: TRBV19; d_call: -; clone_size: -; j_call: TRBJ1-2; cdr3_length: 16
cdr3_aa: CASSRGVSRYGYTF; cdr3_nt: TGTGCTAGCAGCAGAGGGGTTTCCAGATATGGCTACACCTTC; v_call: TRBV7-7; d_call: -; clone_size: -; j_call: TRBJ1-2; cdr3_length: 14
cdr3_aa: CASGHLAGVRNEQFF; cdr3_nt: TGTGCCAGCGGGCATCTAGCGGGGGTACGCAATGAGCAGTTCTTC; v_call: TRBV7-9; d_call: TRBD2; clone_size: -; j_call: TRBJ2-1; cdr3_length: 15
cdr3_aa: CASAPRMGGFSETQYF; cdr3_nt: TGTGCTAGTGCCCCGCGGATGGGGGGGTTTTCAGAGACCCAGTACTTC; v_call: TRBV12-5; d_call: TRBD2; clone_size: -; j_call: TRBJ2-5; cdr3_length: 16
cdr3_aa: CASSSTTTGYNTEAFF; cdr3_nt: TGTGCCAGCAGCTCGACGACAACAGGTTATAACACTGAAGCTTTCTTT; v_call: TRBV5-4; d_call: -; clone_size: -; j_call: TRBJ1-1; cdr3_length: 16
cdr3_aa: CASSEWTGGTEAFF; cdr3_nt: TGTGCCAGCAGTGAATGGACAGGGGGCACTGAAGCTTTCTTT; v_call: TRBV2; d_call: TRBD1; clone_size: -; j_call: TRBJ1-1; cdr3_length: 14